The sequence of this T cell receptor (beta chain) was determined in a study of T cell responses to AZD1222 COVID-19 vaccine. This clone came up once. What it binds is unknown. TCRdb keeps only in-frame clones here, not all; method: immunoSEQ multiplex PCR. The table records over 60,000 clones, roughly 91% of them present only once. Study-level points and caveats: Baseline antibody screening turned up just a handful of seropositive AZD1222 recipients.

V was pared by 7 bases and J by 7 bases, with 19 bases between. The CDR3 runs 14 residues. Germline lookup yields CDR1 ENHRY and CDR2 SYGVKD. This clonotype originated in an adult in good health. The sequenced sample was peripheral blood, obtained on day 0 of AZD1222 vaccination. V usage is TRBV10-3 and J usage is TRBJ1-2, with D perhaps matching TRBD1 (5 bases). Here the CDR3 DNA reads TGTGCCATCAAGGAAGGGACGGCCCGTAGTGGCTACACCTTC. Translation gives CAIKEGTARSGYTF.